This T cell receptor (beta chain) was recovered during a study of T cells in Graves' hyperthyroidism and ophthalmopathy. Study conclusions and caveats: A median around 6 months before onset, the model predicted ophthalmopathy. Blood also held most thyroid clonotypes expanded beyond 0.001.

TCR beta CDR3 regions were amplified from RNA. The HTBI primer set served for first-round RT-PCR of the TCR CDR3. TCRdb fed the multiplex PCR reads into MiXCR, producing one record per CDR3 protein. In the table there are more than 300,000 distinct CDR3 sequences, 17% of which are singletons. Losses at the gene ends were 6 bases for V and 0 bases for J; bases not matched to a gene: 7. Germline V gene data show CDR1 as MDHEN and CDR2 as SYDVKM. The length of the CDR3 is 17 residues. This clonotype was detected ten times or more. Its target is not known. For the diagnoses, clinical symptoms, serum thyroxine and TRAb, thyroid ultrasound and orbital computed tomography were used. PBMCs were obtained from approximately 10 ml fresh peripheral blood.

The receptor comes from a woman aged 25 to 39 with Graves' hyperthyroidism that later progressed to Graves' ophthalmopathy. The material sequenced was blood. The chain uses TRBV28 and TRBJ1-6, with TRBD1 matching 8 bases. The chain's CDR3 is CASRRTGLSSYNSPLHF. The CDR3, as DNA: TGTGCCAGCAGGCGGACAGGGCTGAGCTCCTATAATTCACCCCTCCACTTT.